The entry that follows covers one T cell receptor (beta chain) sequence. Its antigen is currently unknown. CD45RA+ naive and CD45RA-negative memory subsets were separated from CD4+ cells. This sample was taken from a study of shared clonotypes between healthy human individuals. General study points: The sharing of roughly 5% of naive CD4 clonotypes was seen across a handful of donors. Non-shared clonotypes had lower generation probabilities than those shared by all four donors. Inspection by rarefaction showed sorted-subset sequencing to be incomplete despite large depth.

Assay used: immunoSEQ multiplex PCR; TCRdb lists only in-frame clones, some missing. The sample includes 2 million to 2.5 million clones, 85% to 95% of them seen just once. Germline CDR1 is LGHNA and CDR2 is YSLEER. The CDR3 contains 17 residues. V was cut by 0 bases and J by 2 bases, with 14 bases left in between. The sample consisted of naive CD4+ T cells from PBMCs. Noted subset: CD45RA+ positively selected. The source of this sequence is a man younger than 35 in good health. Some clones in this sample may be carry-over from other donors' samples. The rearrangement joins TRBV4-3 to TRBJ2-1, with D maybe TRBD1 (6 bases). CDR3 DNA sequence: TGCGCCAGCAGCCAAGATTTGGGGGCGATCACCTACAATGAGCAGTTCTTC. Translated, it gives CASSQDLGAITYNEQFF.